This passage covers 17 T cell receptor beta chains from one sample sequenced in a study of OX40 agonist ivuxolimab in advanced cancers. The table came from immunoSEQ multiplex PCR; TCRdb's copy has only in-frame clones and leaves some out. The repertoire holds approximately 97,000 clones, with around 85% as singletons. The specimen was CD4+ or CD8+ T cells sorted from blood, collected in a trial of the OX40 agonist ivuxolimab. The receptors stem from an adult with an advanced solid tumor such as melanoma, head and neck, liver or kidney cancer.

The J gene is TRBJ2-1, the V gene TRBV5-1, with 7 positions matching TRBD1. The CDR3 runs 15 residues. Germline CDR1 and CDR2: SGHRS and YFSETQ. V lost 0 bases and J lost 8; bases outside the gene matches: 8. CDR3: CASSLESGGRDEQFF. CDR3 bases: TGCGCCAGCAGCTTGGAATCAGGGGGTAGGGATGAGCAGTTCTTC.

This chain uses TRBV30 with TRBJ2-6; D call uncertain. Trimming removed 5 bases from V and 2 bases from J, with 10 bases in between. CDR3 length equals 14 residues. Germline V gives CDR1 GTSNPN, CDR2 SVGIG (reference sequence). CDR3 amino acids: CAWAFKAGANVLTF. The CDR3 DNA is TGTGCCTGGGCCTTTAAAGCTGGGGCCAACGTCCTGACTTTC. The variable domain in full, with the rest retrieved from reference TRBV30 and TRBJ2-6, is SQTIHQWPATLVQPVGSPLSLECTVEGTSNPNLYWYRQAAGRGLQLLFYSVGIGQISSEVPQNLSASRPQDRQFILSSKKLLLSDSGFYLCAWAFKAGANVLTFGAGSRLTVL.

This clone has a single count. The chain combines TRBV2 with TRBJ2-7, with TRBD2 identical over 9 bases. CDR3 size: 14 residues. Germline assignment: CDR1 SNHLY and CDR2 FYNNEI. Trimming took 2 bases from V and 4 from J; bases not matched to a gene: 3. The CDR3 DNA reads TGTGCCAGCAGTGAATTAAGCGGGGGGTACGAGCAGTACTTC. Residues: CASSELSGGYEQYF.

The chain has TRBV30 and TRBJ2-1; no clear D gene. Germline V CDR1 and CDR2: GTSNPN, SVGIG (reference sequence). This CDR3 has 11 amino acids. Trimming pared 3 bases from V and 8 bases from J, leaving 8 bases between. CDR3: CAWSPGYEQFF. The CDR3 coding sequence is TGTGCCTGGAGCCCCGGATATGAGCAGTTCTTC. Full variable domain (outside the CDR3, taken from reference TRBV30 and TRBJ2-1): SQTIHQWPATLVQPVGSPLSLECTVEGTSNPNLYWYRQAAGRGLQLLFYSVGIGQISSEVPQNLSASRPQDRQFILSSKKLLLSDSGFYLCAWSPGYEQFFGPGTRLTVL.

The J gene is TRBJ1-5, the V gene TRBV30; a possible D gene is TRBD1 (5 bases). Germline lookup yields CDR1 GTSNPN and CDR2 SVGIG (reference sequence). Trimming took off 2 bases at V and 11 bases at J, with 13 bases between the two ends. The CDR3 sequence is 12 residues long. The CDR3 is CAWSYRGDAQHF. CDR3 bases: TGTGCCTGGAGTTATAGGGGAGACGCCCAGCATTTT.

V gene TRBV25-1 combines with J gene TRBJ2-5; TRBD1 matches at 7 bases. The germline gives CDR1 MGHDK, CDR2 SYGVNS. CDR3 size: 15 residues. The ends lost 3 bases at V and 2 bases at J; junction bases unmatched: 6. The CDR3 bases are TGTGCCAGCAGTGATGTCAAGGGGGCGCAAGAGACCCAGTACTTC. It specifies CASSDVKGAQETQYF.

The chain uses TRBV6-5 and TRBJ2-5; the D gene is possibly TRBD1 (6 bases). The end of the DNA fits TRBJ2-7 better, so the J call may be wrong. Germline assignment: CDR1 MNHEY and CDR2 SVGAGI. This CDR3 has 14 residues. CDR3: CASSFAGVSYEQYF. The CDR3 DNA is TGTGCCAGCAGTTTTGCAGGGGTCTCCTACGAGCAGTACTTC.

The rearrangement links TRBV7-2 to TRBJ1-2; 9 bases match TRBD1. The J segment lost 6 bases and the V segment lost 0 bases, leaving 8 bases of the junction unmatched. The length of the CDR3 is 16 residues. The germline V gene encodes CDR1 SGHTA and CDR2 FQGNSA. The CDR3 here is CASSLAPGQGGNGYTF. The DNA of the CDR3 is TGTGCCAGCAGCTTAGCCCCGGGACAGGGTGGTAATGGCTACACCTTC. Full variable domain (remainder filled in from reference TRBV7-2 and TRBJ1-2): GAGVSQSPSNKVTEKGKDVELRCDPISGHTALYWYRQSLGQGLEFLIYFQGNSAPDKSGLPSDRFSAERTGGSVSTLTIQRTQQEDSAVYLCASSLAPGQGGNGYTFGSGTRLTVV.

V and J are TRBV9 and TRBJ2-3; 8 bases align to TRBD2. The CDR3 covers 14 residues. Germline V gives CDR1 SGDLS, CDR2 YYNGEE. Trimming took 6 bases from V and 1 from J; bases not matched to a gene: 4. This chain's CDR3 is CASTQAGGTDTQYF. The CDR3 bases are TGTGCCAGCACCCAAGCGGGGGGCACAGATACGCAGTATTTT.

CDR3 in DNA: TGTGCCAGTAGTATAGATCACGGACTAGCAAGCCGACGGTACAATGAGCAGTTCTTC. Its translation: CASSIDHGLASRRYNEQFF. This chain links TRBV19 with TRBJ2-1, with TRBD2 matching over 8 bases. Germline trimming cut 0 bases from V and 4 bases from J; bases unmatched to any gene: 14. The CDR3 extends over 19 amino acids. Germline-derived CDR1 and CDR2 are LNHDA and SQIVND (reference sequence).

The chain employs TRBV6-1 and TRBJ2-1, with 8 bases that match TRBD1. In germline, CDR1 is MNHNS, CDR2 SASEGT. V trimming: 8 bases; J trimming: 10 bases; junction bases outside the gene matches: 7. The CDR3 loop spans 12 amino acids. CDR3: CASLQGVSEQFF. The CDR3 DNA reads as TGTGCCAGCCTACAGGGGGTAAGCGAGCAGTTCTTC.

The chain carries TRBV4-1 and TRBJ1-5; a weak D match, TRBD1 (5 bases). The length of the CDR3 is 15 residues. V gave up 0 bases and J gave up 7 bases, with 13 bases separating them. Germline V CDR1 and CDR2: MGHRA, YSYEKL. The CDR3 sequence is CASSQDRTLKQPQHF. CDR3 sequence (DNA): TGCGCCAGCAGCCAAGATAGGACATTAAAACAGCCCCAGCATTTT.

The CDR3 here is CASRADRGRQYF. CDR3 coding DNA: TGCGCCAGCAGGGCGGACAGGGGGCGACAGTACTTC. The chain carries TRBV10-2 and TRBJ2-7; 11 nucleotides match TRBD1. Germline V gene lookup returns CDR1 WSHSY and CDR2 SAAADI. The junction had 5 bases not matched to a gene; V was cut back by 6 bases and J by 10 bases. The CDR3 is 12 amino acids.

This clone was observed once. The chain carries TRBV14 and TRBJ1-1, with D possibly matching TRBD1 (5 bases). V was cut by 4 bases and J by 0 bases, with 15 bases left in between. The CDR3 is made up of 16 amino acids. The germline V gene has CDR1 SGHDN and CDR2 FVKESK. The DNA of the CDR3 is TGTGCCAGCAGCCGAACGACAGTTGGTATGAACACTGAAGCTTTCTTT. It codes for CASSRTTVGMNTEAFF.

The V and J genes are TRBV10-3 and TRBJ1-2; unclear D gene. V lost 1 base to trimming and J lost 8 bases, with 14 bases between them. Germline V gene data show CDR1 as ENHRY and CDR2 as SYGVKD. This CDR3 comprises 14 residues. The CDR3, as DNA: TGTGCCATCAGTGAGTTATTAGGGTTAGGCGGCTACACCTTC. It encodes CAISELLGLGGYTF.

The chain employs TRBV6-5 and TRBJ2-1; tentative D call: TRBD1 (5 bases). The CDR3 spans 15 residues. Germline CDR1 and CDR2: MNHEY and SVGAGI. V lost 6 bases and J lost 1, with 13 bases in between. CDR3 sequence reads: CASSRSGASYNEQFF. The CDR3 DNA reads as TGTGCCAGCAGCAGATCTGGGGCATCCTACAATGAGCAGTTCTTC.

The gene calls are TRBV11-3 and TRBJ2-7, with D possibly being TRBD1 (6 bases). The CDR3 sequence is 14 residues long. Germline values: CDR1 SGHNT, CDR2 YENEEA. Between the trimmed V and J ends, which lost 8 bases and 5 bases, there was a span of 19 bases. CDR3 region: CASSNPDRLHEQYF. For the CDR3, the DNA is TGTGCCAGCTCTAACCCTGACAGGCTCCACGAGCAGTACTTC.